A selection of T cell receptor beta chains follows, all from one sample in a study of T-cell reconstitution after alpha-beta-depleted transplantation in children. TCRdb recomputed calls from the PCR reads with MiXCR, one row per CDR3 protein. The sample records some 530,000 distinct CDR3 sequences, approximately 13% being singletons. Sequencing was performed on PBMCs from the stem cell graft donor, taken from the stem cell graft. These receptors all come from a human donor who donated a stem cell graft to a child with combined immunodeficiency. Both conserved end residues are part of each CDR3. Fields, in order: CDR3 DNA, CDR3 protein, clone size, V gene, D gene, J gene. D genes are given only for firm matches. Where a row states a size, it is once, few, many or the class of an expanded clone; other rows omit it.

cdr3_nt: TGCGCCAGCAGCCAAGATTGGGGAAATCGGGGAGATACGCAGTATTTT
cdr3_aa: CASSQDWGNRGDTQYF
clone_size: .
v_call: TRBV4-3
d_call: .
j_call: TRBJ2-3

cdr3_nt: TGTGCCAGTAGCGGTCTTCGGCGGGGGGCTCCCGGGGAGCTGTTTTTT
cdr3_aa: CASSGLRRGAPGELFF
clone_size: once
v_call: TRBV19
d_call: TRBD2
j_call: TRBJ2-2

cdr3_nt: TGCAGCAGCAGGGGTTTCGACACTGAAGCTTTCTTT
cdr3_aa: CSSRGFDTEAFF
clone_size: .
v_call: TRBV29-1
d_call: .
j_call: TRBJ1-1

cdr3_nt: TGTGCCAGCAGCTTTTATATCGGGGAAAGCTACGAGCAGTACTTC
cdr3_aa: CASSFYIGESYEQYF
clone_size: few
v_call: TRBV7-9
d_call: .
j_call: TRBJ2-7

cdr3_nt: TGCAGCGTCCGAACAGCGGGGGCCACAGATACGCAGTATTTT
cdr3_aa: CSVRTAGATDTQYF
clone_size: few
v_call: TRBV29-1
d_call: TRBD2
j_call: TRBJ2-3

cdr3_nt: TGTGCCAGCAGTGACGGGTGGTTTCTGCATTGGTTCTTC
cdr3_aa: CASSDGWFLHWFF
clone_size: many
v_call: TRBV25-1
d_call: .
j_call: TRBJ2-1

cdr3_nt: TGTGCCAGCAGCCGTCACAGGGATAATCAGCCCCAGCATTTT
cdr3_aa: CASSRHRDNQPQHF
clone_size: .
v_call: TRBV3-1
d_call: .
j_call: TRBJ1-5

cdr3_nt: TGCAGTGCTAGAGCGGGTTTTCCAGGGGGCTATGGCTACACCTTC
cdr3_aa: CSARAGFPGGYGYTF
clone_size: many
v_call: TRBV20-1
d_call: TRBD1
j_call: TRBJ1-2

cdr3_nt: TGTGCCTGGAGACCTCTCCGACGTAGCCAAGAGACCCAGTACTTC
cdr3_aa: CAWRPLRRSQETQYF
clone_size: few
v_call: TRBV30
d_call: .
j_call: TRBJ2-5

cdr3_nt: TGTGCCAGCACCTCATACACCGGGGAGCTGTTTTTT
cdr3_aa: CASTSYTGELFF
clone_size: many
v_call: TRBV12-3/TRBV12-4
d_call: .
j_call: TRBJ2-2

cdr3_nt: TGTGCCAGCAGTATCGGACTACTGACCTACGAGCAGTACTTC
cdr3_aa: CASSIGLLTYEQYF
clone_size: .
v_call: TRBV27
d_call: .
j_call: TRBJ2-7

cdr3_nt: TGCAGTGCTTGTAGGGGATTGGGAGTCCAGCCCCAGCATTTT
cdr3_aa: CSACRGLGVQPQHF
clone_size: .
v_call: TRBV20-1
d_call: .
j_call: TRBJ1-5

cdr3_nt: TGTGCCAGCAGCTTCCCGGGACAGGGTGCAGGCACAGATACGCAGTATTTT
cdr3_aa: CASSFPGQGAGTDTQYF
clone_size: few
v_call: TRBV11-3
d_call: TRBD1
j_call: TRBJ2-3

cdr3_nt: TGCAGCGTTGTTGATCACCAAGTCTATGAGCAGTTCTTC
cdr3_aa: CSVVDHQVYEQFF
clone_size: many
v_call: TRBV29-1
d_call: .
j_call: TRBJ2-1

cdr3_nt: TGTGCCAGCACCGGGGTCCAAGGAAATGAAAAACTGTTTTTT
cdr3_aa: CASTGVQGNEKLFF
clone_size: few
v_call: TRBV12-3/TRBV12-4
d_call: .
j_call: TRBJ1-4

cdr3_nt: TGTGCCAGCAGTTATTCACCGGGACTAGCCGACAATGAGCAGTTCTTC
cdr3_aa: CASSYSPGLADNEQFF
clone_size: .
v_call: TRBV6-5
d_call: TRBD2
j_call: TRBJ2-1

cdr3_nt: TGCAGCGTTGAGGGCGGCGCCTCTGGAAACACCATATATTTT
cdr3_aa: CSVEGGASGNTIYF
clone_size: .
v_call: TRBV29-1
d_call: .
j_call: TRBJ1-3

cdr3_nt: TGTGCCAGCAGGAGCCTTACACTCTTTGGGGGAGAGACCCAGTACTTC
cdr3_aa: CASRSLTLFGGETQYF
clone_size: few
v_call: TRBV6-2/TRBV6-3
d_call: .
j_call: TRBJ2-5

cdr3_nt: TGTGCCAGCAGCCCTAGAATCCTTGGGCAGTACTTC
cdr3_aa: CASSPRILGQYF
clone_size: .
v_call: TRBV6-2/TRBV6-3
d_call: .
j_call: TRBJ2-7

cdr3_nt: TGTGCCAGCAGCCCCAGTTCGGGGACCTATGGCTACACCTTC
cdr3_aa: CASSPSSGTYGYTF
clone_size: .
v_call: TRBV7-2
d_call: .
j_call: TRBJ1-2

cdr3_nt: TGTGCCAGCAGCTTGTGGGGGGGGAAGTATCAGCCCCAGCATTTT
cdr3_aa: CASSLWGGKYQPQHF
clone_size: .
v_call: TRBV5-6
d_call: .
j_call: TRBJ1-5

cdr3_nt: TGTGCCAGCAGCGTAGGATTCCCGGCGGGAGGGCGAACCTACGAGCAGTACTTC
cdr3_aa: CASSVGFPAGGRTYEQYF
clone_size: many
v_call: TRBV9
d_call: TRBD2
j_call: TRBJ2-7

cdr3_nt: TGCAGCGTTGTAGGGGAGCACGAGCAGTACTTC
cdr3_aa: CSVVGEHEQYF
clone_size: few
v_call: TRBV29-1
d_call: .
j_call: TRBJ2-7

cdr3_nt: TGTGCCAGCAGCAAAGGGCAGGGCGAGAGGTCCTACGAGCAGTACTTC
cdr3_aa: CASSKGQGERSYEQYF
clone_size: many
v_call: TRBV21-1
d_call: .
j_call: TRBJ2-7

cdr3_nt: TGTGCCATCAGTGAGCGGGGACCGAACTATGGCTACACCTTC
cdr3_aa: CAISERGPNYGYTF
clone_size: .
v_call: TRBV10-3
d_call: .
j_call: TRBJ1-2

cdr3_nt: TGTGCCAGCAGACCCAGTAGTAGTCGGGTGGAGACCCAGTACTTC
cdr3_aa: CASRPSSSRVETQYF
clone_size: many
v_call: TRBV27
d_call: .
j_call: TRBJ2-5

cdr3_nt: TGCAGTGCTGGGGGCGGACCGGGCACAGATACGCAGTATTTT
cdr3_aa: CSAGGGPGTDTQYF
clone_size: few
v_call: TRBV20-1
d_call: .
j_call: TRBJ2-3

cdr3_nt: TGTGCCAGCAGCCCGGCCACGAACACTGAAGCTTTCTTT
cdr3_aa: CASSPATNTEAFF
clone_size: few
v_call: TRBV3-1
d_call: .
j_call: TRBJ1-1

cdr3_nt: TGCGCCAGCAGCTTGGACACGGGGGAGACCCAGTACTTC
cdr3_aa: CASSLDTGETQYF
clone_size: .
v_call: TRBV5-1
d_call: .
j_call: TRBJ2-5

cdr3_nt: TGTGCCAGCAGCCAGGGACACCGCTACGGTGAGCAGTTCTTC
cdr3_aa: CASSQGHRYGEQFF
clone_size: .
v_call: TRBV12-3/TRBV12-4
d_call: .
j_call: TRBJ2-1

cdr3_nt: TGTGCCAGCAGCCCCCTAGCGTCAAGAGACTATGAGCAGTTCTTC
cdr3_aa: CASSPLASRDYEQFF
clone_size: .
v_call: TRBV7-9
d_call: .
j_call: TRBJ2-1

cdr3_nt: TGTGCCAGCAGAGGACCTGGGACCCGTAATGAAAAACTGTTTTTT
cdr3_aa: CASRGPGTRNEKLFF
clone_size: .
v_call: TRBV6-1
d_call: .
j_call: TRBJ1-4

cdr3_nt: TGTGCCAGCAGCCTCCACTTAAGCGGGGGTTTCTACGAGCAGTACTTC
cdr3_aa: CASSLHLSGGFYEQYF
clone_size: few
v_call: TRBV4-2
d_call: TRBD2
j_call: TRBJ2-7

cdr3_nt: TGCAGTGCTAGCTCTACCCGGGACAAAACCTACGAGCAGTACTTC
cdr3_aa: CSASSTRDKTYEQYF
clone_size: few
v_call: TRBV20-1
d_call: .
j_call: TRBJ2-7

cdr3_nt: TGCAGTGCTAGTCTGGGGGCCATGGGTGAGCAGTACTTC
cdr3_aa: CSASLGAMGEQYF
clone_size: many
v_call: TRBV20-1
d_call: .
j_call: TRBJ2-7

cdr3_nt: TGTGCCAGCAGCGTCGGGACAGGGGATTCCTCCTACGAGCAGTACTTC
cdr3_aa: CASSVGTGDSSYEQYF
clone_size: many
v_call: TRBV9
d_call: TRBD1
j_call: TRBJ2-7

cdr3_nt: TGCAGCGTTGGGACGTCCCCCTACGAGCAGTACTTC
cdr3_aa: CSVGTSPYEQYF
clone_size: .
v_call: TRBV29-1
d_call: .
j_call: TRBJ2-7

cdr3_nt: TGTGCCAGCAGTTCAGGGGGCGCGTACGGCTACACCTTC
cdr3_aa: CASSSGGAYGYTF
clone_size: .
v_call: TRBV12-3/TRBV12-4
d_call: TRBD1
j_call: TRBJ1-2

cdr3_nt: TGTGCCAGCTTCGTGGGAGGACCCTCCTACAATGAGCAGTTCTTC
cdr3_aa: CASFVGGPSYNEQFF
clone_size: .
v_call: TRBV12-3/TRBV12-4
d_call: .
j_call: TRBJ2-1

cdr3_nt: TGTGCCAGCGGGGATGGCGGGAGGGCCGGGAGCACAGATACGCAGTATTTT
cdr3_aa: CASGDGGRAGSTDTQYF
clone_size: few
v_call: TRBV7-2
d_call: TRBD2
j_call: TRBJ2-3

cdr3_nt: TGCGCCAGCAGCTCCCTACGTGGTACCGGGGAGCTGTTTTTT
cdr3_aa: CASSSLRGTGELFF
clone_size: few
v_call: TRBV5-1
d_call: .
j_call: TRBJ2-2

cdr3_nt: TGTGCCTGGAGTGCCGGGGGGCCCCAGCATTTT
cdr3_aa: CAWSAGGPQHF
clone_size: .
v_call: TRBV30
d_call: .
j_call: TRBJ1-5